This T cell receptor beta chain was sequenced during a study of Graves' ophthalmopathy and Graves' hyperthyroidism. Study as a whole: The authors collected peripheral blood at initial diagnosis, before any treatment.

V was cut by 4 bases and J by 1 base, with 9 bases left in between. Germline loops: CDR1 MNHNS, CDR2 SASEGT. This CDR3 is 14 amino acids long. The study's findings and limits: Ophthalmopathy and stable hyperthyroidism were discriminated by a 13-signature model, with about 90% sensitivity and 81.08% specificity.

Amplified TCR beta CDR3 regions were obtained using RNA transcripts as template. RT-PCR with HTBI primers came first, then second-round multiplex PCR. MiXCR was run by TCRdb on the multiplex PCR reads, yielding one entry per CDR3 protein. The table has more than 150,000 distinct CDR3 sequences, less than 45% seen once. Moderate-to-severe activity, with CAS ≥3, NOSPECS ≥4 and duration under 3 months, characterized the donors with ophthalmopathy. As to this clonotype: Antigen unknown.

What was sequenced was peripheral blood. The receptor was isolated from a woman aged 40 to 50 with Graves' ophthalmopathy. The genes are TRBV6-1 and TRBJ2-3, with D unclear. CDR3 sequence reads: CASSGGSGTDTQYF. Here the CDR3 DNA reads TGTGCCAGCAGTGGGGGATCAGGCACAGATACGCAGTATTTT.